Shown below are 20 T cell receptor beta chains from a single sample sequenced in a study of cytomegalovirus exposure and HLA in healthy donors. 13 Jbeta primers and 60 Vbeta primers were used for the PCR. Profiled with immunoSEQ multiplex PCR; TCRdb holds only in-frame clones, not every one. In the table there are 140,000 or so clones, about 66% of which are singletons. Sequencing was performed on PBMCs. The receptors shown here come from a male donor in good health and CMV-seronegative.

The chain has TRBV19 and TRBJ2-2; D may be TRBD2 (5 bases). CDR1 and CDR2 (germline): LNHDA, SQIVND (reference sequence). The CDR3 is 15 amino acids. Trimming removed 3 bases from V and 5 bases from J, with 13 bases in between. The CDR3 coding sequence is TGTGCCAGTAGTATCACGGGGATTAAAACCGGGGAGCTGTTTTTT. Translation gives CASSITGIKTGELFF. The full variable domain, in which reference TRBV19 and TRBJ2-2 provide the parts outside the CDR3, is DGGITQSPKYLFRKEGQNVTLSCEQNLNHDAMYWYRQDPGQGLRLIYYSQIVNDFQKGDIAEGYSVSREKKESFPLTVTSAQKNPTAFYLCASSITGIKTGELFFGEGSRLTVL.

The table lists this clone with a few counts. This chain joins TRBV15 and TRBJ1-5; a weak D match, TRBD1 (6 bases). The CDR3 runs to 15 residues. V dropped 4 bases and J dropped 0 bases, with 10 bases sitting between them. Germline assignment: CDR1 LNHNV and CDR2 YYDKDF (reference sequence). The CDR3 spells CATSTRGYSNQPQHF. The CDR3 nucleotides are TGTGCCACCAGCACCAGGGGATATAGCAATCAGCCCCAGCATTTT.

This clone was recorded a few times. The chain couples TRBV10-3 to TRBJ1-4; D possibly corresponds to TRBD1 (5 bases). Germline V gene sequence: CDR1 ENHRY, CDR2 SYGVKD. There are 20 residues in the CDR3. The V end lost 0 bases, the J end lost 5 bases, and 25 bases lay between the germline ends. This CDR3 is CAISESKTRVYRKGNEKLFF. The CDR3 DNA reads as TGTGCCATCAGTGAGTCAAAAACCAGGGTTTACCGAAAAGGAAATGAAAAACTGTTTTTT.

The chain employs TRBV5-1 and TRBJ2-7; TRBD1 aligns across 10 bases. Per germline, CDR1 SGHRS and CDR2 YFSETQ. The CDR3 has 16 residues. V was pared by 1 base and J by 2 bases, with 6 bases of the junction left unmatched. The chain's CDR3 is CASSLWGQGNTYEQYF. The CDR3 DNA reads TGCGCCAGCAGCTTGTGGGGACAGGGGAACACCTACGAGCAGTACTTC.

V is TRBV5-1 and J is TRBJ2-5; 16 bases line up with TRBD2. Per the germline V gene, CDR1 is SGHRS and CDR2 is YFSETQ. The CDR3 totals 16 residues. With 4 bases clipped from V and 3 bases from J, the junction kept 3 bases outside the gene matches. The CDR3 loop reads CASSLGLAGGEETQYF. CDR3 bases: TGCGCCAGCAGCCTGGGACTAGCGGGGGGGGAAGAGACCCAGTACTTC.

This chain uses TRBV7-9 with TRBJ1-1; D may be TRBD1 (6 bases). Germline V gene lookup returns CDR1 SEHNR and CDR2 FQNEAQ (reference sequence). This CDR3 region has 12 residues. The CDR3 coding sequence is TGTTCCTCCGGACAGACGAACACTGAAGCTTTCTTT. The encoded protein is CSSGQTNTEAFF.

V usage is TRBV6-1 and J usage is TRBJ1-4; maybe TRBD1 (5 bases). The CDR3 sequence is 16 residues long. Germline V gives CDR1 MNHNS, CDR2 SASEGT. Trimming stripped 2 bases from V and 1 base from J, with 11 bases between. CDR3 amino acids: CASSEKGMRTNEKLFF. In DNA, the CDR3 is TGTGCCAGCAGTGAAAAGGGGATGAGAACTAATGAAAAACTGTTTTTT.

The rearrangement uses TRBV18 and TRBJ1-5; D not resolved. This CDR3 comprises 13 residues. Trimming stripped 3 bases from V and 4 bases from J, with 7 bases between. Germline lookup yields CDR1 KGHSH and CDR2 LQKENI. Here the CDR3 reads CASSPFENQPQHF. The CDR3 DNA follows: TGTGCCAGCTCACCTTTCGAGAATCAGCCCCAGCATTTT. Full variable domain (missing parts from reference TRBV18 and TRBJ1-5): NAGVMQNPRHLVRRRGQEARLRCSPMKGHSHVYWYRQLPEEGLKFMVYLQKENIIDESGMPKERFSAEFPKEGPSILRIQQVVRGDSAAYFCASSPFENQPQHFGDGTRLSIL.

This clone was seen just once. The chain has TRBV28 and TRBJ1-1, with 9 bases identical to TRBD1. The V and J ends lost 2 bases and 6 bases, in that order; junction bases with no gene match: 4. The CDR3 extends over 14 amino acids. The germline V gene encodes CDR1 MDHEN and CDR2 SYDVKM. The chain's CDR3 is CASSLGDRAAEAFF. CDR3 DNA: TGTGCCAGCAGTTTAGGGGACAGGGCCGCTGAAGCTTTCTTT. Supplemented by reference TRBV28 and TRBJ1-1, the full variable domain reads DVKVTQSSRYLVKRTGEKVFLECVQDMDHENMFWYRQDPGLGLRLIYFSYDVKMKEKGDIPEGYSVSREKKERFSLILESASTNQTSMYLCASSLGDRAAEAFFGQGTRLTVV.

This clone was counted only a few times. The rearrangement joins TRBV14 to TRBJ2-7, with a possible D match to TRBD1 (6 bases). This CDR3 is 16 amino acids long. Germline loops: CDR1 SGHDN, CDR2 FVKESK. Between the trimmed V and J ends, which lost 4 bases and 1 base, there was a span of 17 bases. DNA of the CDR3: TGTGCCAGCAGCCCCACCCGCCAAGGGGGATCCTACGAGCAGTACTTC. Translating it yields CASSPTRQGGSYEQYF.

This chain uses TRBV18 with TRBJ1-2; 9 bases agree with TRBD1. Germline trimming cut 4 bases from V and 3 bases from J; bases unmatched to any gene: 12. Germline values: CDR1 KGHSH, CDR2 LQKENI. The CDR3 loop spans 17 amino acids. In DNA, the CDR3 is TGTGCCAGCTCACTCTCGGGACAGGGTTTGTTGGACTATGGCTACACCTTC. Translation gives CASSLSGQGLLDYGYTF.

The chain uses TRBV7-2 and TRBJ2-7, with TRBD1 matching 9 bases. The CDR3 loop spans 15 amino acids. Germline-derived CDR1 and CDR2 are SGHTA and FQGNSA. Losses at the gene ends were 5 bases for V and 5 bases for J; bases not matched to a gene: 10. The DNA of the CDR3 is TGTGCCAGCAGCGGGGGGGGACAGGGTGAAGACGAGCAGTACTTC. This codes for CASSGGGQGEDEQYF.

With respect to this clone: The junction and the germline gene differ at one end; a read error may be behind it. The chain links TRBV6-1 to TRBJ1-1; 7 nucleotides match TRBD1. This CDR3 is built from 15 residues. CDR1 and CDR2 from the germline V gene are MNHNS and SASEGT. The CDR3 spells CTSSGYRDRYTEAFF. The CDR3 coding sequence is TGTACCAGCAGTGGGTACCGGGACAGATACACTGAAGCTTTCTTT.

The CDR3 loop reads CASSPDSYSGNTIYF. In DNA form, the CDR3 reads TGTGCCAGCAGCCCCGACAGCTACTCTGGAAACACCATATATTTT. V and J are TRBV28 and TRBJ1-3, with TRBD1 as a possible D gene (5 bases). The germline V and J ends were trimmed by 6 bases and 0 bases, with 12 bases remaining between them. CDR1 and CDR2 from the germline V gene are MDHEN and SYDVKM. CDR3 length equals 15 residues. The full variable domain, with the rest looked up from reference TRBV28 and TRBJ1-3, is DVKVTQSSRYLVKRTGEKVFLECVQDMDHENMFWYRQDPGLGLRLIYFSYDVKMKEKGDIPEGYSVSREKKERFSLILESASTNQTSMYLCASSPDSYSGNTIYFGEGSWLTVV.

This chain links TRBV7-2 with TRBJ2-7; the match to TRBD1 covers 11 bases. The CDR3 is made up of 15 amino acids. The germline CDR1 and CDR2 sequences are SGHTA and FQGNSA. Trimming cost V 4 bases and J 3 bases; bases outside gene matches: 5. CDR3 sequence reads: CASSSGTGGFYEQYF. CDR3 bases: TGTGCCAGCAGCTCTGGGACAGGGGGATTCTACGAGCAGTACTTC.

The V call is TRBV14, the J call TRBJ1-2, with 7 bases fitting TRBD1. V was pared by 1 base and J by 6 bases, with 8 bases of the junction left unmatched. The germline CDR1 and CDR2 sequences are SGHDN and FVKESK. This CDR3 comprises 15 residues. The CDR3 region is CASSQGRGGQDGYTF. CDR3 DNA: TGTGCCAGCAGCCAAGGTAGAGGGGGCCAGGATGGCTACACCTTC.

A few counts support this clone. This CDR3 is CATSTGSSGANVLTF. DNA for the CDR3: TGTGCCACAAGTACGGGGTCCTCTGGGGCCAACGTCCTGACTTTC. The chain recombines TRBV15 with TRBJ2-6; perhaps TRBD2 as D (5 bases). V was pared by 9 bases and J by 0 bases, with 12 bases between. Germline CDR1 is LNHNV and CDR2 is YYDKDF (reference sequence). The CDR3 consists of 15 residues.

In the case of this clone: The junction departs from the called germline gene at one end, perhaps through a read error. This chain joins TRBV20-1 and TRBJ2-7, with D possibly being TRBD1 (5 bases). The CDR3 totals 11 residues. CDR1 is DFQATT, CDR2 SNEGSKA, per germline (reference sequence). CDR3 bases: TGTAGTGCTAGAGAGGACACCGAGCAGTACTTC. It is translated as CSAREDTEQYF.

The V call is TRBV4-1, the J call TRBJ2-1; 12 positions agree with TRBD1. V trimming: 5 bases; J trimming: 6 bases; junction bases outside the gene matches: 5. Per the germline V gene, CDR1 is MGHRA and CDR2 is YSYEKL. The CDR3 spans 15 residues. CDR3 bases: TGCGCCAGCAGCAAAGGGACAGGGGGCTTCAATGAGCAGTTCTTC. Amino acid sequence: CASSKGTGGFNEQFF.

The genes are TRBV5-4 and TRBJ2-3; 8 bases agree with TRBD2. Germline lookup yields CDR1 SGHNT and CDR2 YYREEE (reference sequence). The length of the CDR3 is 14 residues. The V segment lost 4 bases and the J segment 5 bases; nucleotides outside the gene matches: 6. The CDR3 DNA is TGTGCCAGCAGCCGGACTAGCCGGGGAGATACGCAGTATTTT. Translation gives CASSRTSRGDTQYF.